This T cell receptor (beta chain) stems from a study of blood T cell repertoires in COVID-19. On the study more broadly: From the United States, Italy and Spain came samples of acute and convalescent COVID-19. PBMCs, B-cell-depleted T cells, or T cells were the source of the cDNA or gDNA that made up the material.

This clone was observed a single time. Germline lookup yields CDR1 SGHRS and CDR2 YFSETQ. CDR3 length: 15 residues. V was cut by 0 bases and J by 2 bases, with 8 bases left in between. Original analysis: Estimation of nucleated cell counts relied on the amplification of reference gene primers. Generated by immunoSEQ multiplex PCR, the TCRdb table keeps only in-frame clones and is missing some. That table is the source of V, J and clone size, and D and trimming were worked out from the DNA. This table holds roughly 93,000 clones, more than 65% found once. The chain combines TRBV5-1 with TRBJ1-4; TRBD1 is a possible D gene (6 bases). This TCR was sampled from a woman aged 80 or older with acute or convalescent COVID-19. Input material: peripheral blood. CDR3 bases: TGCGCCAGCAGCTTGGCGGGGGGCACTAATGAAAAACTGTTTTTT. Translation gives CASSLAGGTNEKLFF.